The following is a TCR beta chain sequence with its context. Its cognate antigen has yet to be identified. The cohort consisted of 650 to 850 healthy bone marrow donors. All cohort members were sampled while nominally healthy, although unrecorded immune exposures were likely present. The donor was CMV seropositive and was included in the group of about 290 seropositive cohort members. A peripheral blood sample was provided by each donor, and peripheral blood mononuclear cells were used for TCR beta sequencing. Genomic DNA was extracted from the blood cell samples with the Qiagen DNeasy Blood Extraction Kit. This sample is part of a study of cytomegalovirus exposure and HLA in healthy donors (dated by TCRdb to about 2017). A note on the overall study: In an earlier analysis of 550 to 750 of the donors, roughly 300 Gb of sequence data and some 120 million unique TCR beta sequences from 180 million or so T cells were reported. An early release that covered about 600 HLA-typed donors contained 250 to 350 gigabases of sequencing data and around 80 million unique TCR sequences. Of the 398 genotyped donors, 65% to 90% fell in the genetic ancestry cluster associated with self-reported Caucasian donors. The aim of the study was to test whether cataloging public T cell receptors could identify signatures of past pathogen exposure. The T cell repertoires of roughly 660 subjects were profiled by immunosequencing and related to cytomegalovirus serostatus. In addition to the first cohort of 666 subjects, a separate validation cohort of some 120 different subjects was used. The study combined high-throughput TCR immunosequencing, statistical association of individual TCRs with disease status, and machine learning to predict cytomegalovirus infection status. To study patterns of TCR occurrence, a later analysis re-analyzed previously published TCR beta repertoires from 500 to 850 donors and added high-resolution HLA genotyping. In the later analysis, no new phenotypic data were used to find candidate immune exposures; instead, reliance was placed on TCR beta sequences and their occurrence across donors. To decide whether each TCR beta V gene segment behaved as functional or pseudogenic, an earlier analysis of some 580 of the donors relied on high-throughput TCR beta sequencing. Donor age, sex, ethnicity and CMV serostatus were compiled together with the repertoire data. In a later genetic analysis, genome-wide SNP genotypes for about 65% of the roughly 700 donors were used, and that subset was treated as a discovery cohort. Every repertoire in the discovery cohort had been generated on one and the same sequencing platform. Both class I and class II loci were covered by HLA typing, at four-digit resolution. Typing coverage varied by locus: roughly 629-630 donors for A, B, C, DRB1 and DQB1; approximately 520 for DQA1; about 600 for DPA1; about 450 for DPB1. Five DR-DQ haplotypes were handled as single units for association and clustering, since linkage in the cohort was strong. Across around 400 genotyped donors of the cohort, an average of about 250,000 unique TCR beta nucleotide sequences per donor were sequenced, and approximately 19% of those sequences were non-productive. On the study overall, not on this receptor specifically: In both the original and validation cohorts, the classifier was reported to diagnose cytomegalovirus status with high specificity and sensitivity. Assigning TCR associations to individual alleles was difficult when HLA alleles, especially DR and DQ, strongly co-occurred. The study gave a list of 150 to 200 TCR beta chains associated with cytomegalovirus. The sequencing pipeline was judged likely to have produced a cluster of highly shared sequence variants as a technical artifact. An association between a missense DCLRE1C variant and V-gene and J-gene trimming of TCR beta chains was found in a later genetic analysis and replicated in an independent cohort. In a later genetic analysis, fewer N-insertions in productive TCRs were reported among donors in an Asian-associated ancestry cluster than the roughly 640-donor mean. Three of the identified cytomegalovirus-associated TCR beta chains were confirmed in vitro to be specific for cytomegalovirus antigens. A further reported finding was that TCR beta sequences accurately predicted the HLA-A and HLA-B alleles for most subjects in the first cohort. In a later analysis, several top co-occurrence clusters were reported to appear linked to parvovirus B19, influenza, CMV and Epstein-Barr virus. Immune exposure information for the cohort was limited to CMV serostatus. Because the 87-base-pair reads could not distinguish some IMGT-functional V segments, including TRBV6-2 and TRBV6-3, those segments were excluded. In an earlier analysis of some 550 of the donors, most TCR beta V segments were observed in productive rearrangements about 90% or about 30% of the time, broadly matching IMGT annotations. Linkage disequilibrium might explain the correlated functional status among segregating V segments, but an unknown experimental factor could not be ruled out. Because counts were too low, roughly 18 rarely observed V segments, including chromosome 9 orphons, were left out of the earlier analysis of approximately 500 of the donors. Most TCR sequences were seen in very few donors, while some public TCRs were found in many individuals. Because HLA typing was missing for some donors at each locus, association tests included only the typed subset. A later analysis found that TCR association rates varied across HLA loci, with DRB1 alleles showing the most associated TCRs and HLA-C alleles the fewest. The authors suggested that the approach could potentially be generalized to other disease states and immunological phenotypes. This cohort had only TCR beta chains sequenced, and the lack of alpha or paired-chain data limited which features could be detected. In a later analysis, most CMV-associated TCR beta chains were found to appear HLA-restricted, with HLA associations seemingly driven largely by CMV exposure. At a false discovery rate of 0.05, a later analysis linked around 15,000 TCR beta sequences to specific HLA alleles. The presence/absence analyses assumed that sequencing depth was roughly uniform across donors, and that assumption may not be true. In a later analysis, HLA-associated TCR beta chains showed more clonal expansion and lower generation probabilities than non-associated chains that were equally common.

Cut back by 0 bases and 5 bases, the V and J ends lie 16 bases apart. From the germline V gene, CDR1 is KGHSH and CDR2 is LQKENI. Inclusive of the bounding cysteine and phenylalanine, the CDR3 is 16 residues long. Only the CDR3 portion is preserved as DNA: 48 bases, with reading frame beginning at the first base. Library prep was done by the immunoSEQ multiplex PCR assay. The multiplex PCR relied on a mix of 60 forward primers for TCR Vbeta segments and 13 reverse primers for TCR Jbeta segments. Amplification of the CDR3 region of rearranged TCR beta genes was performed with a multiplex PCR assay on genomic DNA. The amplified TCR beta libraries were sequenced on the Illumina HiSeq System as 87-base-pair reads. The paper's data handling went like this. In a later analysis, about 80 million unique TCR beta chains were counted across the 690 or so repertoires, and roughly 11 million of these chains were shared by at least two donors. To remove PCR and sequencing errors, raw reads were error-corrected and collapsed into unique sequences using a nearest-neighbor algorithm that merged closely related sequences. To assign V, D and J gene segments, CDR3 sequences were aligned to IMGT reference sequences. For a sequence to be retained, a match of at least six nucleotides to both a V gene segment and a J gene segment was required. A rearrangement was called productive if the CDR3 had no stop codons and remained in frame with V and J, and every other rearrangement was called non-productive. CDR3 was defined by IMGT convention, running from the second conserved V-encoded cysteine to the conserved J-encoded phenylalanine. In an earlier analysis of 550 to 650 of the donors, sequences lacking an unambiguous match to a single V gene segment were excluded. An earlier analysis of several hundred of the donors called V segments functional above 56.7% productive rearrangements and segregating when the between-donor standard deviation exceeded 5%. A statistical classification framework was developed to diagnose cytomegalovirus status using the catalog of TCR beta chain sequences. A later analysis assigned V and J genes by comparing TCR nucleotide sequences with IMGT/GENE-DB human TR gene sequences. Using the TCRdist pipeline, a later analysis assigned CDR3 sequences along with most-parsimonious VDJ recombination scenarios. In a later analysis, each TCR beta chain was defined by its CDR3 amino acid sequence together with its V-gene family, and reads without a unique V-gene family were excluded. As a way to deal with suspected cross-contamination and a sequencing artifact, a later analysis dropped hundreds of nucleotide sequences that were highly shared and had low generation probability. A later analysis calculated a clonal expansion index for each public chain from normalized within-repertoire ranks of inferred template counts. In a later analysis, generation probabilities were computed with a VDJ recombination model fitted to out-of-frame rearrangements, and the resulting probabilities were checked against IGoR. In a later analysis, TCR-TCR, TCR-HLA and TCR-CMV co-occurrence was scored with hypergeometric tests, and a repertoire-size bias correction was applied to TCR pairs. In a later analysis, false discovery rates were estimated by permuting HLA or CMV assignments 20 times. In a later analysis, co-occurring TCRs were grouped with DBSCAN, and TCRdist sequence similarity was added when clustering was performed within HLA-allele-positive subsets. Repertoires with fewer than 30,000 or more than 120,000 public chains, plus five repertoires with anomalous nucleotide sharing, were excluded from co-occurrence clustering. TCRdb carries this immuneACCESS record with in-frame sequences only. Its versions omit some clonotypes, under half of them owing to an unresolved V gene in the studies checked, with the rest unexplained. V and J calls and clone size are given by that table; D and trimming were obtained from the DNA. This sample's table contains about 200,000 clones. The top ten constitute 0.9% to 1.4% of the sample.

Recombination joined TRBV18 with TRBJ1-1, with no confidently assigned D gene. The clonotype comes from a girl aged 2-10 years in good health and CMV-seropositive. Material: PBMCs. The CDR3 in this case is CASSPPGSPSGTEAFF. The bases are TGTGCCAGCTCACCACCGGGCTCCCCCTCAGGAACTGAAGCTTTCTTT.